Following are 32 T cell receptor beta chains from one sample sequenced in a study of cytomegalovirus exposure and HLA in healthy donors. Here immunoSEQ multiplex PCR was the method, and the copy in TCRdb shows in-frame clones only, minus some. The sample consists of about 160,000 clones, around nine tenths of them appearing once. The sequenced material came from PBMCs. The receptors originated from a man aged 18 to 35 in good health and CMV-seropositive.

V usage is TRBV28 and J usage is TRBJ2-1; 7 bases are shared with TRBD1. The J segment lost 4 bases and the V segment lost 5 bases, leaving 11 bases of the junction unmatched. This CDR3 contains 16 residues. Per germline, CDR1 MDHEN and CDR2 SYDVKM. CDR3 DNA sequence: TGTGCCAGCAGTCATAACAGGGGCTATACTTACAATGAGCAGTTCTTC. Translating it yields CASSHNRGYTYNEQFF.

This chain links TRBV7-9 with TRBJ2-1, with 8 bases aligning to TRBD2. The CDR3 has 15 amino acids. The germline gives CDR1 SEHNR, CDR2 FQNEAQ (reference sequence). Trimming cost V 5 bases and J 6 bases; bases outside gene matches: 9. The CDR3 DNA reads as TGTGCCAGCAGCCACACTAGCGGAGGTCTCAATGAGCAGTTCTTC. It encodes CASSHTSGGLNEQFF. Full variable domain (rest looked up from reference TRBV7-9 and TRBJ2-1): DTGVSQNPRHKITKRGQNVTFRCDPISEHNRLYWYRQTLGQGPEFLTYFQNEAQLEKSRLLSDRFSAERPKGSFSTLEIQRTEQGDSAMYLCASSHTSGGLNEQFFGPGTRLTVL.

The rearrangement links TRBV7-9 to TRBJ2-5; 11 bases are shared with TRBD2. J lost 4 bases, V lost 6 bases, and 7 bases had no gene match. Germline V CDR1 and CDR2: SEHNR, FQNEAQ (reference sequence). This CDR3 comprises 15 residues. In nucleotides, the CDR3 is TGTGCCAGCAGTATTACTAGCGGGAGCGCAGAGACCCAGTACTTC. Its protein product is CASSITSGSAETQYF.

The V gene is TRBV27, the J gene TRBJ2-7; 9 nucleotides agree with TRBD1. Germline CDR1 reads MNHEY; CDR2 reads SMNVEV (reference sequence). The CDR3 length is 13 residues. The J segment lost 4 bases and the V segment lost 6 bases, leaving 4 bases of the junction unmatched. Written as DNA, the CDR3 is TGTGCCAGCAGGGGGACAGGGTTGTACGAGCAGTACTTC. Translated, it gives CASRGTGLYEQYF.

CDR3 in DNA: TGTGCCTGGGAGAGCAGCGGGAACCAGCCCCAGCATTTT. It encodes CAWESSGNQPQHF. This chain links TRBV30 with TRBJ1-5; D ambiguous. CDR1 is GTSNPN and CDR2 is SVGIG in the germline V gene (reference sequence). V dropped 5 bases and J dropped 7 bases, with 15 bases sitting between them. This CDR3 is built from 13 residues. The variable domain in full, completed from reference TRBV30 and TRBJ1-5, reads SQTIHQWPATLVQPVGSPLSLECTVEGTSNPNLYWYRQAAGRGLQLLFYSVGIGQISSEVPQNLSASRPQDRQFILSSKKLLLSDSGFYLCAWESSGNQPQHFGDGTRLSIL.

In this sample, this clone turned up a few times. The J gene is TRBJ2-1, the V gene TRBV7-3; D possibly corresponds to TRBD2 (5 bases). The CDR3 runs to 13 residues. Looked up from germline, CDR1 is SGHTA and CDR2 is FQGTGA. With 3 bases removed from V and 5 bases from J, the gap between germline ends came to 8 bases. CDR3 region: CASSLGVNNEQFF. The CDR3 DNA follows: TGTGCCAGCAGCTTGGGAGTGAACAATGAGCAGTTCTTC.

The V gene is TRBV9, the J gene TRBJ2-7; a possible D gene is TRBD1 (6 bases). The CDR3 length is 13 residues. Germline V gene data show CDR1 as SGDLS and CDR2 as YYNGEE. Trimming stripped 0 bases from V and 7 bases from J, with 11 bases between. In DNA form, the CDR3 reads TGTGCCAGCAGCGTAGGACAGGTTAGTGAGCAGTACTTC. It translates to CASSVGQVSEQYF.

The chain employs TRBV13 and TRBJ1-2; 7 bases are shared with TRBD1. This CDR3 has 14 residues. The V and J ends lost 3 bases and 3 bases, in that order; junction bases with no gene match: 4. The germline gives CDR1 PRHDT, CDR2 FYEKMQ (reference sequence). The CDR3 DNA sequence: TGTGCCAGCAGCTTTAGGGGGCTTGACTATGGCTACACCTTC. It is translated as CASSFRGLDYGYTF.

The chain is built from TRBV5-1 and TRBJ2-3; TRBD2 might be the D (5 bases). The V and J ends lost 5 bases and 4 bases respectively, with 17 bases between them. Germline V gene sequence: CDR1 SGHRS, CDR2 YFSETQ. This CDR3 region has 15 residues. The CDR3 loop reads CASRPRELLADTQYF. CDR3 in DNA: TGCGCCAGCAGGCCCCGGGAACTCTTGGCAGATACGCAGTATTTT.

The chain combines TRBV5-4 with TRBJ2-3, with D perhaps matching TRBD2 (6 bases). This CDR3 contains 16 residues. V dropped 4 bases and J dropped 0 bases, with 15 bases sitting between them. CDR1 is SGHNT and CDR2 is YYREEE in the germline V gene (reference sequence). CDR3 DNA: TGTGCCAGCAGCCCCAAGAGTAGCGGAAGCACAGATACGCAGTATTTT. Amino acid sequence: CASSPKSSGSTDTQYF.

The chain has TRBV6-4 and TRBJ2-3, with D possibly TRBD2 on 6 matching bases. The V gene's germline CDR1 is MRHNA and CDR2 SNTAGT. Trimming cost V 3 bases and J 7 bases, with 17 bases left between them. The CDR3 is 15 residues long. The CDR3 DNA is TGTGCCAGCAGTGAGGAGGGAGAGAGTGTGAATACGCAGTATTTT. It is translated as CASSEEGESVNTQYF.

This sequence joins TRBV7-9 and TRBJ2-7; the D gene is possibly TRBD1 (6 bases). The V gene's germline CDR1 is SEHNR and CDR2 FQNEAQ (reference sequence). The V gene lost 5 bases and the J gene lost 4 bases, with 12 bases spanning the gap. The CDR3 runs to 13 residues. The CDR3 spells CASSATTGYEQYF. The CDR3 coding sequence is TGTGCCAGCAGCGCAACGACAGGTTACGAGCAGTACTTC.

The rearrangement uses TRBV29-1 and TRBJ2-1, with TRBD2 matching 8 bases. The V segment lost 7 bases and the J segment 7 bases; nucleotides outside the gene matches: 15. CDR1 SQVTM and CDR2 ANQGSEA come from the germline V gene. This CDR3 is 15 amino acids long. The CDR3: CSGLIGAGAGNEQFF. CDR3 coding DNA: TGCAGCGGACTGATCGGAGCGGGAGCGGGGAATGAGCAGTTCTTC.

This chain links TRBV5-4 with TRBJ2-5, with a possible D match to TRBD1 (5 bases). Deletions cut 5 bases from V and 4 bases from J, with 24 bases between. CDR1 SGHNT and CDR2 YYREEE come from the germline V gene (reference sequence). This CDR3 is 17 amino acids long. CDR3 nucleotide sequence: TGTGCCAGCAGTTTACGTCAGGGCTACCTCCAACGAGAGACCCAGTACTTC. This gives the protein CASSLRQGYLQRETQYF. Full variable domain (remainder filled in from reference TRBV5-4 and TRBJ2-5): ETGVTQSPTHLIKTRGQQVTLRCSSQSGHNTVSWYQQALGQGPQFIFQYYREEENGRGNFPPRFSGLQFPNYSSELNVNALELDDSALYLCASSLRQGYLQRETQYFGPGTRLLVL.

V gene TRBV18 combines with J gene TRBJ2-4; weak D call: TRBD1 (5 bases). CDR3 length equals 15 residues. Germline CDR1 reads KGHSH; CDR2 reads LQKENI. Trimming stripped 0 bases from V and 9 bases from J, with 15 bases between. This CDR3 is CASSPPGHLKGIQYF. In DNA, the CDR3 is TGTGCCAGCTCACCACCCGGACACTTGAAAGGCATTCAGTACTTC.

The chain combines TRBV5-1 with TRBJ2-1, with 7 nucleotides matching TRBD2. The CDR3 covers 14 residues. The V segment lost 1 base and the J segment 6 bases; nucleotides outside the gene matches: 4. Germline loops: CDR1 SGHRS, CDR2 YFSETQ. The CDR3 coding sequence is TGCGCCAGCAGCTTGTTACTAGCGAGCAATGAGCAGTTCTTC. This codes for CASSLLLASNEQFF.

This sequence joins TRBV23-1 and TRBJ1-1, with 9 bases fitting TRBD1. TRBV23-1 belongs to the ORF category, with a function that is uncertain. After removal of 4 bases from V and 1 base from J, the junction contained 10 bases not matched to a gene. There are 17 residues in the CDR3. DNA for the CDR3: TGCGCCAGCAGTCCGAAACAGGGGGCTCTATCGAACACTGAAGCTTTCTTT. Its protein is CASSPKQGALSNTEAFF.

The CDR3 region is CASKETSSTGELFF. The CDR3 coding sequence is TGTGCCAGTAAGGAGACTAGCTCAACCGGGGAGCTGTTTTTT. The chain recombines TRBV19 with TRBJ2-2; 7 bases fit TRBD2. The V gene end was trimmed by 7 bases and the J gene end by 5 bases; junction bases not matched to a gene: 7. Germline CDR1 LNHDA, CDR2 SQIVND (reference sequence). This CDR3 contains 14 residues.

The gene calls are TRBV14 and TRBJ2-7; 8 nucleotides line up with TRBD1. The CDR3 contains 16 residues. Germline CDR1 is SGHDN and CDR2 is FVKESK. V lost 0 bases, J lost 2 bases, and 6 bases stayed unmatched. The CDR3, as DNA: TGTGCCAGCAGCCAAGATCTTGGGACAGGTGCCTACGAGCAGTACTTC. This translates into CASSQDLGTGAYEQYF.

V is TRBV7-2 and J is TRBJ2-4; D unclear. V lost 1 base, J lost 15 bases, and 16 bases lay in between. Germline lookup yields CDR1 SGHTA and CDR2 FQGNSA. The CDR3 loop spans 13 amino acids. DNA for the CDR3: TGTGCCAGCAGCTTAGTAATGGGCAGATATTGGTACTTC. This codes for CASSLVMGRYWYF.

The chain links TRBV4-1 to TRBJ1-4, with D perhaps TRBD1 (5 bases). Germline CDR1 MGHRA, CDR2 YSYEKL. The CDR3 is made up of 16 amino acids. V lost 1 base, J lost 11 bases, and 20 bases lay in between. CDR3 protein: CASSQGRARTIDKLFF. CDR3 sequence (DNA): TGCGCCAGCAGCCAAGGCAGGGCCCGAACAATTGATAAACTGTTTTTT.

The sample holds a few counts of this clone. V gene TRBV18 combines with J gene TRBJ2-7; D perhaps matches TRBD1 (5 bases). V was shortened by 6 bases and J by 1 base, with 13 bases between the two germline ends. The CDR3 consists of 14 residues. Germline values: CDR1 KGHSH, CDR2 LQKENI. Here the CDR3 DNA reads TGTGCCAGCTCTAGGCAGGGCCTTTCCTACGAGCAGTACTTC. It translates to CASSRQGLSYEQYF.

The rearrangement links TRBV5-1 to TRBJ2-7; a possible D gene is TRBD1 (6 bases). The V and J ends lost 0 bases and 5 bases respectively, with 12 bases between them. The CDR3 contains 14 residues. Per germline, CDR1 SGHRS and CDR2 YFSETQ. CDR3 nucleotides: TGCGCCAGCAGCTTGGACAGGGATTCCAACGAGCAGTACTTC. This translates into CASSLDRDSNEQYF.

V gene TRBV5-1 combines with J gene TRBJ2-5; the D gene is possibly TRBD2 (6 bases). The V gene's germline CDR1 is SGHRS and CDR2 YFSETQ. Trimming removed 0 bases from V and 6 bases from J, with 12 bases in between. The CDR3 is 14 amino acids. This CDR3 reads CASSLVSGRQTQYF. In DNA form, the CDR3 reads TGCGCCAGCAGCTTGGTTTCAGGGAGGCAGACCCAGTACTTC.

This clone was found once. The chain joins TRBV2 to TRBJ2-3, with D maybe TRBD1 (5 bases). Trimming took 1 base from V and 5 from J, leaving 7 bases between them. The CDR3 is 13 residues long. Germline CDR1 is SNHLY and CDR2 is FYNNEI. CDR3 protein: CASSEDRQDTQYF. In DNA form, the CDR3 reads TGTGCCAGCAGTGAAGACAGGCAAGATACGCAGTATTTT.

The genes are TRBV18 and TRBJ2-1; unclear D gene. Trimming pared 2 bases from V and 8 bases from J, leaving 13 bases between. The CDR3 loop spans 14 amino acids. Germline V gene sequence: CDR1 KGHSH, CDR2 LQKENI. The CDR3: CASSPTRSRDEQFF. CDR3 in DNA: TGTGCCAGCTCACCAACACGTAGTCGGGATGAGCAGTTCTTC.

This clone was counted once. The chain has TRBV27 and TRBJ1-5; 8 bases align to TRBD1. The germline CDR1 and CDR2 sequences are MNHEY and SMNVEV (reference sequence). V was clipped by 5 bases and J by 1 base; unmatched bases: 1. The CDR3 length is 14 residues. The CDR3, as DNA: TGTGCCAGCAGTCGACAGGGGAGCAATCAGCCCCAGCATTTT. This encodes CASSRQGSNQPQHF.

The rearrangement joins TRBV25-1 to TRBJ1-1, with TRBD1 matching 9 bases. Germline V gives CDR1 MGHDK, CDR2 SYGVNS. The CDR3 extends over 15 amino acids. With 7 bases clipped from V and 4 bases from J, the junction kept 10 bases outside the gene matches. The CDR3: CASIPSTGGVTEAFF. In nucleotides, the CDR3 is TGTGCCAGCATCCCCTCGACAGGGGGAGTCACTGAAGCTTTCTTT.

This rearrangement joins TRBV7-9 to TRBJ1-1; D perhaps matches TRBD1 (6 bases). The CDR3 totals 14 residues. The germline CDR1 and CDR2 sequences are SEHNR and FQNEAQ (reference sequence). V was shortened by 5 bases and J by 1 base, with 11 bases between the two germline ends. CDR3 DNA sequence: TGTGCCAGCAGCGCCTCAGGGGAGAACACTGAAGCTTTCTTT. Amino acids: CASSASGENTEAFF.

The chain is built from TRBV2 and TRBJ1-1; D is unclear. Germline-derived CDR1 and CDR2 are SNHLY and FYNNEI. Trimming shortened V by 5 bases and J by 7 bases, and 8 bases separated the two germline ends. The CDR3 spans 11 residues. CDR3 coding DNA: TGTGCCAGCAGTCCCGTATTTGAAGCTTTCTTT. It is translated as CASSPVFEAFF.

The chain is built from TRBV29-1 and TRBJ1-5, with D unclear. The CDR3 is 14 residues long. Germline lookup yields CDR1 SQVTM and CDR2 ANQGSEA. Trimming pared 4 bases from V and 2 bases from J, leaving 12 bases between. DNA for the CDR3: TGCAGCGTTGCCCTAGGGAGTGGCAATCAGCCCCAGCATTTT. Translated, it gives CSVALGSGNQPQHF.

The chain recombines TRBV28 with TRBJ1-2; 8 positions agree with TRBD1. Losses at the gene ends were 5 bases for V and 7 bases for J; bases not matched to a gene: 3. The V gene's germline CDR1 is MDHEN and CDR2 SYDVKM. The CDR3 totals 12 residues. The CDR3 coding sequence is TGTGCCAGCAGTCGGACAGGGTCTGGCTACACCTTC. Translated, it gives CASSRTGSGYTF.